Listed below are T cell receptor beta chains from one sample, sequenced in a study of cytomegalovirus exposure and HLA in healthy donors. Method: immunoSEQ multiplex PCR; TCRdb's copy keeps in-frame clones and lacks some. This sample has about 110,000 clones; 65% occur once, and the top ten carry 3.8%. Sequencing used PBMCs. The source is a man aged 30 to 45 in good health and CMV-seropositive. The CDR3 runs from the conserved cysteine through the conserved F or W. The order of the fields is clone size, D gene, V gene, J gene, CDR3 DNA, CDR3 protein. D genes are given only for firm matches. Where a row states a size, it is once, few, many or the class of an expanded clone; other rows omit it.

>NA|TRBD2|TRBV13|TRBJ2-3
TGTGCCAGCAGCTTATTGGCTAGCGGATCCACAGATACGCAGTATTTT
CASSLLASGSTDTQYF
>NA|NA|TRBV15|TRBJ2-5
TGTGCCACCAGCAGAAGGGGTCTCATTCAAGAGACCCAGTACTTC
CATSRRGLIQETQYF
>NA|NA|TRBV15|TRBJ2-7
TGTGCCACCAGCAGAGGTTTAGGGGCTGACTACGAGCAGTACTTC
CATSRGLGADYEQYF
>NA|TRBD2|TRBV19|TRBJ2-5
TGTGCCAGTAGCCCTGGGGGACTAACCCCCGAGACCCAGTACTTC
CASSPGGLTPETQYF
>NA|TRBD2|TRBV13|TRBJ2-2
TGTGCCAGCACCTGGGGGGGATACACCGGGGAGCTGTTTTTT
CASTWGGYTGELFF
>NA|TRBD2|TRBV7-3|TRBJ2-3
TGTGCCAGCAGCCTGACTCCAGCGGGGGATTGGGGTAGCACAGATACGCAGTATTTT
CASSLTPAGDWGSTDTQYF
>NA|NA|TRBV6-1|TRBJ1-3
TGTGCCAGCAGTTCAGGGAACTCTGGAAACACCATATATTTT
CASSSGNSGNTIYF
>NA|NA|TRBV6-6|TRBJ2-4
TGTGCCAGCAGTTACTCGGACTTTTCAAACATTCAGTACTTC
CASSYSDFSNIQYF
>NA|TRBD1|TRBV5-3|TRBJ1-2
TGTGCCAGAAGCCTAGGACAGGGGAGGGCCTACTATGGCTACACCTTC
CARSLGQGRAYYGYTF
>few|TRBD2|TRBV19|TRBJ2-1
TGTGCCAGTACTAGCGGAAACAATGAGCAGTTCTTC
CASTSGNNEQFF
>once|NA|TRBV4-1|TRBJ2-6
TGCGCCAGCAGCCAGGAGGGCTCTGGGGCCAACGTCCTGACTTTC
CASSQEGSGANVLTF
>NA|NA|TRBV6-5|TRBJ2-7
TGTGCCAGCAGAACATCATCCTACGAGCAGTACTTC
CASRTSSYEQYF
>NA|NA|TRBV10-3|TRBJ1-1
TGTGCCATCAGTGGAGGGCCCGAGGCTTTCTTT
CAISGGPEAFF
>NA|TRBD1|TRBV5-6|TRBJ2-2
TGTGCCAGCAGCGGCAGGGGGCGAATCACCGGGGAGCTGTTTTTT
CASSGRGRITGELFF
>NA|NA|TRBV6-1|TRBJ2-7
TGTGCCAGCAGTGAACCGGGAACGGTCTCCTACGAGCAGTACTTC
CASSEPGTVSYEQYF
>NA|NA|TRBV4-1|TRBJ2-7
TGCGCCAGCAGCCAAGATGACAGGAGTCGAACCTACGAGCAGTACTTC
CASSQDDRSRTYEQYF
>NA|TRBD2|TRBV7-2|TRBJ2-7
TGTGCCAGCAGCCCGGGGGGTCAGGAGCGCGAGCAGTACTTC
CASSPGGQEREQYF
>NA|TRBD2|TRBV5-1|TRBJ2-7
TGCGCCAGCAGCGTAGCTAGCGGGAGAACCTACGAGCAGTACTTC
CASSVASGRTYEQYF
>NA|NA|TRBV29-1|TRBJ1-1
TGCAGCTCCCAGGAGCAGGGGAACACTGAAGCTTTCTTT
CSSQEQGNTEAFF
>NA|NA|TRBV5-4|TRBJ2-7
TGTGCCAGCAGCTCCGGAATGGACAGCCACGGCGAGCAGTACTTC
CASSSGMDSHGEQYF
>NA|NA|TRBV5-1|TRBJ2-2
TGCGCCAGTACAGGGATCGACTCGACCGCCGGGGAGCTGTTTTTT
CASTGIDSTAGELFF
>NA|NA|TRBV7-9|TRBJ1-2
TGTGCCAGCAGCTTATATTCCTCTCGGGGCTATGGCTACACCTTC
CASSLYSSRGYGYTF
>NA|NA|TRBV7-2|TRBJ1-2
TGTGCCAGCAGCTTAGTTACTAACTATGGCTACACCTTC
CASSLVTNYGYTF
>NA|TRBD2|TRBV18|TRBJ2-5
TGTGCCAGCTCACCCGGGGAGGGAGAGACCCAGTACTTC
CASSPGEGETQYF
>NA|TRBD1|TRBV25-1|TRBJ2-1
TGTGCCAGCAGTGGACAGGGTTGGAACGAGCAGTTCTTC
CASSGQGWNEQFF
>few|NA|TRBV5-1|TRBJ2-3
TGCGCCAGCCACCTGACATCCGATAGCACAGATACGCAGTATTTT
CASHLTSDSTDTQYF
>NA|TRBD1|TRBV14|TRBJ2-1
TGTGCCAGCAGCCACCCGGGACAGGGGACCTACAATGAGCAGTTCTTC
CASSHPGQGTYNEQFF
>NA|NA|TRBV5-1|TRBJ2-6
TGCGCCAGCAGCTCGATGACGAACCCCCGGGGCTCTGGGGCCAACGTCCTGACTTTC
CASSSMTNPRGSGANVLTF
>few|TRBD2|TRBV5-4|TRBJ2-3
TGTGCCAGCAGCCAAGCGGGGGTTACAGATACGCAGTATTTT
CASSQAGVTDTQYF
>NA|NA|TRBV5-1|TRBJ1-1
TGCGCCAGCAGCCCCATCGGGAACACTGAAGCTTTCTTT
CASSPIGNTEAFF
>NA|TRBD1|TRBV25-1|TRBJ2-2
TGTGCCAGCAGGGGGGACAGGGGGCTTTACACCGGGGAGCTGTTTTTT
CASRGDRGLYTGELFF
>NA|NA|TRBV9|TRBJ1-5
TGTGCCAGCAGCGTAGTGGGCCTACCCGGCGGCAATCAGCCCCAGCATTTT
CASSVVGLPGGNQPQHF
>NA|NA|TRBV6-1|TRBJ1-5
TGTGCCAGCAGTGAAGTAGCCAATCAGCCCCAGCATTTT
CASSEVANQPQHF
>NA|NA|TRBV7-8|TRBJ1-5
TGTGCCAGCAGCGTCGAAGGGGTGCAGCCCCAGCATTTT
CASSVEGVQPQHF
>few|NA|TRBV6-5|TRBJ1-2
TGTGCCAGCAGTTACTCGGAGCAGGGTCAAGGCTACACCTTC
CASSYSEQGQGYTF
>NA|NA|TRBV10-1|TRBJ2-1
TGCGCCAGCAGTGAGTCGTCCGGCTACAATGAGCAGTTCTTC
CASSESSGYNEQFF
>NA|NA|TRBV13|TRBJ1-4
TGTGCCAGCAGCTTACGCCGGGCAACTAATGAAAAACTGTTTTTT
CASSLRRATNEKLFF
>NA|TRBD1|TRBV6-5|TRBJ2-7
TGTGCCAGCAGTTACCGGGACAGGGGGATATACGAGCAGTACTTC
CASSYRDRGIYEQYF
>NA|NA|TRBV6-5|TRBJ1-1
TGTGCCAGCAGTGTATTCGGGATAGGGACTGAAGCTTTCTTT
CASSVFGIGTEAFF
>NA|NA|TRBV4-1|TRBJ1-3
TGCGCCAGCAGCCAAGTCCTTGGCAGTAACTCTGGAAACACCATATATTTT
CASSQVLGSNSGNTIYF
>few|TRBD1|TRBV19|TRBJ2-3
TGTGCCAGTAGTCCCCTAGGGGGCCCTCCGGGTACGCAGTATTTT
CASSPLGGPPGTQYF
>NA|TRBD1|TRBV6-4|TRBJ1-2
TGTGCCAGCAGGGCCGGGACAGGGGGCGTCGGCTACACCTTC
CASRAGTGGVGYTF
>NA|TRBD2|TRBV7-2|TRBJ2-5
TGTGCCAGCAGCTGGGGTTCTGGTAGCGGGGGGGGGCAAGAGACCCAGTACTTC
CASSWGSGSGGGQETQYF
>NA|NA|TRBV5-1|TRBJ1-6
TGCGCCAGCAGCTTGGAGGGCCACGGGGATTCACCCCTCCACTTT
CASSLEGHGDSPLHF
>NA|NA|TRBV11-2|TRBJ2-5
TGTGCCAGCAGCGGGTGGGGGGGGGCATATCAAGAGACCCAGTACTTC
CASSGWGGAYQETQYF
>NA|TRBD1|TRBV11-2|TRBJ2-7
TGTGCCAGCAGCTGGGGCCGGGACAGGGCCTACGAGCAGTACTTC
CASSWGRDRAYEQYF
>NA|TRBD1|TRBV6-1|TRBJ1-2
TGTGCCAGCCCAAAATGGACAGGGGGCGAAGGCTACACCTTC
CASPKWTGGEGYTF
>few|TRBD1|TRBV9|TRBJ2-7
TGTGCCAGCAGCCCACAGACAGGGGGCTTCTCCGAGCAGTACTTC
CASSPQTGGFSEQYF
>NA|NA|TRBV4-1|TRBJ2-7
TGCGCCAGCAGCCAGGGGCAAACCTACGAGCAGTACTTC
CASSQGQTYEQYF
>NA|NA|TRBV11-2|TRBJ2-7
TGTGCCAGCAGCTTAGGTCGACTGTACGAGCAGTACTTC
CASSLGRLYEQYF
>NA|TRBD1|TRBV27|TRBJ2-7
TGTGCCAGCGCCGGACAGGGGGCAGGGAGGAACTACTACGAGCAGTACTTC
CASAGQGAGRNYYEQYF
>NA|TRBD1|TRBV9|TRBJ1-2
TGTGCCAGCAGCGTCGGACAGGCCTATGGCTACACCTTC
CASSVGQAYGYTF
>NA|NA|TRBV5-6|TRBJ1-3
TGTGCCAGCAGCTTCCTACAGGGTCAAACTGGAAACACCATATATTTT
CASSFLQGQTGNTIYF
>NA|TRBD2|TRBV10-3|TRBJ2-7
TGTGCCATCAGAGCCGGGACTAGCGCTTACGAGCAGTACTTC
CAIRAGTSAYEQYF
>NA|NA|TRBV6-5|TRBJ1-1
TGTGCCAGCAGACCAGGAGGAAACACTGAAGCTTTCTTT
CASRPGGNTEAFF
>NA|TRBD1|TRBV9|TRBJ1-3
TGTGCCAGCAGCGCTAGGGACAGGGGCTCGGGGAACACCATATATTTT
CASSARDRGSGNTIYF
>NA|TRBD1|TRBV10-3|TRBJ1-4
TGTGCCATCAGTGATCCGGGACAGGGGGTTTCTAATGAAAAACTGTTTTTT
CAISDPGQGVSNEKLFF
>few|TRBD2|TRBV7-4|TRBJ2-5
TGTGCCAGCAGCTGGGGGGAGGTAGCGGGGGTGGGAGAGACCCAGTACTTC
CASSWGEVAGVGETQYF